The 31 T cell receptor beta chains below come from one sample, sequenced in a study of shared clonotypes between healthy human individuals. The repertoire was sequenced with immunoSEQ multiplex PCR; TCRdb's copy has only in-frame clones and lacks some. This repertoire shows more than 500,000 clones, 85% to 95% found once; its top ten account for 0.11%. Terminally differentiated effector memory CD45RA+ cells were left out of the naive CD8 fraction, which was CD45RO-negative and positively selected for CCR7. What was sequenced was naive CD8+ T cells sorted from blood. The receptor set was obtained from a woman younger than 45 in good health.

DNA of the CDR3: TGTGCCAGCAGTTTAAAAAAAGACTACGAGCAGTACTTC. This encodes CASSLKKDYEQYF. The V and J genes are TRBV27 and TRBJ2-7; no definite D call. The germline V gene has CDR1 MNHEY and CDR2 SMNVEV (reference sequence). The V and J ends lost 2 bases and 3 bases respectively, with 8 bases between them. This CDR3 spans 13 amino acids.

In its sample, this clone was seen once. This chain connects TRBV5-4 to TRBJ1-1; 8 bases match TRBD1. The junction had 14 bases not matched to a gene; V was cut back by 6 bases and J by 7 bases. The germline V gene encodes CDR1 SGHNT and CDR2 YYREEE (reference sequence). The CDR3 covers 15 residues. This CDR3 is CASTKTGQEPIEAFF. The CDR3 region has the DNA TGTGCCAGCACCAAGACGGGACAGGAGCCCATTGAAGCTTTCTTT.

This clone showed up just once. The chain combines TRBV10-2 with TRBJ2-7; TRBD1 aligns across 9 bases. The CDR3 extends over 13 amino acids. The germline gives CDR1 WSHSY, CDR2 SAAADI. The V gene end was trimmed by 10 bases and the J gene end by 4 bases; junction bases not matched to a gene: 8. This CDR3 is CATETGGEYEQYF. DNA for the CDR3: TGCGCCACCGAGACAGGGGGGGAATACGAGCAGTACTTC.

This chain links TRBV29-1 with TRBJ2-1; TRBD2 matches 10 bases. V shed 4 bases and J 7 bases; nucleotides not matched to a gene: 4. Germline V CDR1 and CDR2: SQVTM, ANQGSEA. This CDR3 comprises 13 residues. In DNA form, the CDR3 reads TGCAGCGTTGGCTCTAGCGGGAGAAATGAGCAGTTCTTC. Its protein product is CSVGSSGRNEQFF.

The chain links TRBV7-6 to TRBJ2-3, with TRBD2 matching 10 bases. The V and J ends lost 1 base and 4 bases, in that order; junction bases with no gene match: 2. The CDR3 is 15 residues long. Germline CDR1 reads SGHVS; CDR2 reads FNYEAQ. The CDR3 DNA sequence: TGTGCCAGCAGCTTAGAACTAGCGGGATCAGATACGCAGTATTTT. This encodes CASSLELAGSDTQYF. Drawing the rest from reference TRBV7-6 and TRBJ2-3, the complete variable domain is GAGVSQSPRYKVTKRGQDVALRCDPISGHVSLYWYRQALGQGPEFLTYFNYEAQQDKSGLPNDRFSAERPEGSISTLTIQRTEQRDSAMYRCASSLELAGSDTQYFGPGTRLTVL.

As for this clone: Other DNA sequences in this specimen translate into the identical CDR3. This chain connects TRBV5-4 to TRBJ2-7; the match to TRBD2 covers 10 bases. Germline CDR1 SGHNT, CDR2 YYREEE (reference sequence). Losses at the gene ends were 0 bases for V and 3 bases for J; bases not matched to a gene: 0. CDR3 size: 14 residues. The chain's CDR3 is CASSLGTSGYEQYF. CDR3 bases: TGTGCCAGCAGCTTGGGGACTAGCGGCTACGAGCAGTACTTC.

The count of this clone is one. This sequence joins TRBV4-1 and TRBJ2-1; TRBD2 aligns across 9 bases. The ends lost 3 bases at V and 6 bases at J; junction bases unmatched: 6. Germline values: CDR1 MGHRA, CDR2 YSYEKL. This CDR3 comprises 15 residues. CDR3 amino acids: CASSQLAGVGNEQFF. CDR3 bases: TGCGCCAGCAGCCAGTTAGCGGGAGTTGGCAATGAGCAGTTCTTC.

V usage is TRBV7-9 and J usage is TRBJ1-1; D remains unclear. The CDR3 runs to 15 residues. CDR1 and CDR2 from the germline V gene are SEHNR and FQNEAQ (reference sequence). The V end lost 7 bases, the J end lost 5 bases, and 20 bases lay between the germline ends. In DNA, the CDR3 is TGTGCCAGCACCTCCTCCGTCATGGGGATGACTGAAGCTTTCTTT. Translated: CASTSSVMGMTEAFF.

V gene TRBV13 combines with J gene TRBJ2-7; D is perhaps TRBD1 (5 bases). Trimming removed 5 bases at V and 2 bases at J, with 16 bases between. The CDR3 totals 15 residues. CDR1 and CDR2 (germline): PRHDT, FYEKMQ (reference sequence). CDR3 in amino acids: CASSHFSATAYEQYF. The CDR3 DNA sequence: TGTGCCAGCAGCCACTTCTCAGCGACAGCCTACGAGCAGTACTTC.

The rearrangement uses TRBV19 and TRBJ2-7; TRBD1 matches at 9 bases. The germline gives CDR1 LNHDA, CDR2 SQIVND (reference sequence). The V segment lost 5 bases and the J segment 2 bases; nucleotides outside the gene matches: 7. The CDR3 covers 15 residues. DNA for the CDR3: TGTGCCAGTAGTCTCTGGACAGGGGCAGCCTACGAGCAGTACTTC. Protein: CASSLWTGAAYEQYF. Full variable domain (rest looked up from reference TRBV19 and TRBJ2-7): DGGITQSPKYLFRKEGQNVTLSCEQNLNHDAMYWYRQDPGQGLRLIYYSQIVNDFQKGDIAEGYSVSREKKESFPLTVTSAQKNPTAFYLCASSLWTGAAYEQYFGPGTRLTVT.

This clone appeared a single time. The V call is TRBV27, the J call TRBJ2-3; no clear D. CDR3 length equals 14 residues. Germline assignment: CDR1 MNHEY and CDR2 SMNVEV (reference sequence). V lost 3 bases and J lost 5, with 12 bases in between. The CDR3 loop is CASSLSTSGDTQYF. In nucleotides, the CDR3 is TGTGCCAGCAGTTTGAGTACCAGTGGAGATACGCAGTATTTT.

The rearrangement joins TRBV28 to TRBJ1-5; weak D call: TRBD1 (5 bases). The V end lost 5 bases, the J end lost 2 bases, and 13 bases lay between the germline ends. The CDR3 has 15 amino acids. In germline, CDR1 is MDHEN, CDR2 SYDVKM. Here the CDR3 reads CASSLRVIGNQPQHF. In DNA, the CDR3 is TGTGCCAGCAGTCTCAGGGTAATCGGCAATCAGCCCCAGCATTTT.

This chain uses TRBV11-2 with TRBJ2-7, with D uncertain. Trimming removed 0 bases at V and 1 base at J, with 7 bases between. This CDR3 is 14 amino acids long. Germline loops: CDR1 SGHAT, CDR2 FQNNGV. CDR3 residues: CASSLEKGSYEQYF. The DNA of the CDR3 is TGTGCCAGCAGCTTAGAGAAGGGTTCCTACGAGCAGTACTTC.

The chain uses TRBV4-1 and TRBJ2-2, with D unresolved. Germline V gene lookup returns CDR1 MGHRA and CDR2 YSYEKL. Between the trimmed V and J ends, which lost 0 bases and 6 bases, there was a span of 14 bases. This CDR3 contains 16 residues. The CDR3 DNA is TGCGCCAGCAGCCAAGATGGACGGATGTACGCCGGGGAGCTGTTTTTT. Translating gives CASSQDGRMYAGELFF.

The chain uses TRBV5-4 and TRBJ2-1; D is uncertain. This CDR3 spans 13 amino acids. V dropped 4 bases and J dropped 6 bases, with 11 bases sitting between them. From germline, CDR1 is SGHNT and CDR2 YYREEE (reference sequence). The CDR3 reads CASSPPSSNEQFF. Here the CDR3 DNA reads TGTGCCAGCAGCCCCCCTTCCAGCAATGAGCAGTTCTTC. Based on the CDR3 plus reference TRBV5-4 and TRBJ2-1, the full variable domain is ETGVTQSPTHLIKTRGQQVTLRCSSQSGHNTVSWYQQALGQGPQFIFQYYREEENGRGNFPPRFSGLQFPNYSSELNVNALELDDSALYLCASSPPSSNEQFFGPGTRLTVL.

The chain joins TRBV27 to TRBJ2-3; TRBD1 aligns across 10 bases. CDR1 and CDR2 (germline): MNHEY, SMNVEV (reference sequence). V was pared by 5 bases and J by 6 bases, with 8 bases of the junction left unmatched. This CDR3 has 15 amino acids. The CDR3 protein is CASSQSGTGADTQYF. The CDR3 region has the DNA TGTGCCAGCAGTCAATCCGGGACAGGGGCGGATACGCAGTATTTT.

Comment on this clone: Other DNA sequences of this sample code for an identical CDR3. The CDR3 region is CASSVGASGTYEQYF. CDR3 nucleotides: TGTGCCAGCAGCGTCGGGGCTAGCGGGACTTACGAGCAGTACTTC. The rearrangement links TRBV9 to TRBJ2-7, with 9 bases that match TRBD2. The germline V gene encodes CDR1 SGDLS and CDR2 YYNGEE. V was clipped by 2 bases and J by 4 bases; unmatched bases: 7. CDR3 length equals 15 residues.

The CDR3 sequence is CASSLGTSGPLGYNEQFF. CDR3 coding DNA: TGTGCCAGCAGCTTAGGGACTAGCGGGCCCTTGGGTTACAATGAGCAGTTCTTC. The genes are TRBV7-6 and TRBJ2-1, with 11 bases aligning to TRBD2. The CDR3 covers 18 residues. Germline V gives CDR1 SGHVS, CDR2 FNYEAQ. The J segment lost 4 bases and the V segment lost 1 base, leaving 9 bases of the junction unmatched.

The rearrangement links TRBV4-1 to TRBJ1-1; D not resolved. Germline V CDR1 and CDR2: MGHRA, YSYEKL. The CDR3 covers 11 residues. V was pared by 6 bases and J by 0 bases, with 2 bases between. In DNA form, the CDR3 reads TGCGCCAGCAGAATGAACACTGAAGCTTTCTTT. Translation: CASRMNTEAFF.

The V and J genes are TRBV11-2 and TRBJ2-7, with unresolved D. Germline-derived CDR1 and CDR2 are SGHAT and FQNNGV. The CDR3 spans 14 residues. With 1 base removed from V and 2 bases from J, the gap between germline ends came to 9 bases. CDR3 residues: CASSLGWSPYEQYF. Here the CDR3 DNA reads TGTGCCAGCAGCTTAGGCTGGTCTCCCTACGAGCAGTACTTC.

The chain uses TRBV27 and TRBJ2-7; D is uncertain. This CDR3 has 14 residues. Germline CDR1 MNHEY, CDR2 SMNVEV (reference sequence). Trimming removed 6 bases at V and 4 bases at J, with 16 bases between. The CDR3 DNA reads as TGTGCCAGCAGCCCCCTTATCACACGTTACGAGCAGTACTTC. This gives the protein CASSPLITRYEQYF.

V usage is TRBV5-4 and J usage is TRBJ1-1; D gene unclear. Between the trimmed V and J ends, which lost 3 bases and 1 base, there was a span of 10 bases. CDR1 and CDR2 (germline): SGHNT, YYREEE (reference sequence). This CDR3 comprises 14 residues. The CDR3 DNA reads TGTGCCAGCAGCTCTGACGGCGAGAACACTGAAGCTTTCTTT. Its protein product is CASSSDGENTEAFF. Full variable domain (outside the CDR3, taken from reference TRBV5-4 and TRBJ1-1): ETGVTQSPTHLIKTRGQQVTLRCSSQSGHNTVSWYQQALGQGPQFIFQYYREEENGRGNFPPRFSGLQFPNYSSELNVNALELDDSALYLCASSSDGENTEAFFGQGTRLTVV.

This clone was detected once. The V and J genes are TRBV7-9 and TRBJ1-1; no firm D call. The CDR3 runs 15 residues. Germline CDR1 is SEHNR and CDR2 is FQNEAQ (reference sequence). The ends were cut back, 5 bases at V and 1 base at J, with 14 bases in the middle. The CDR3 coding sequence is TGTGCCAGCAGCCCCCCAGAAAAGCCGAACACTGAAGCTTTCTTT. Its translation: CASSPPEKPNTEAFF.

As DNA, the CDR3 is TGTGCCAGCAGCCGGCCGGGACTAGGTACCGAGCAGTACTTC. As protein: CASSRPGLGTEQYF. This sequence joins TRBV7-2 and TRBJ2-7; 8 positions agree with TRBD2. The V gene end was trimmed by 5 bases and the J gene end by 6 bases; junction bases not matched to a gene: 9. The CDR3 contains 14 residues. The V gene's germline CDR1 is SGHTA and CDR2 FQGNSA.

The chain uses TRBV19 and TRBJ2-7, with 8 bases identical to TRBD2. CDR1 is LNHDA, CDR2 SQIVND, per germline (reference sequence). There are 14 residues in the CDR3. V dropped 5 bases and J dropped 7; count of bases not matched to a gene: 10. DNA of the CDR3: TGTGCCAGTAGTCCTAATAGCGGGACGGTTGAGCAGTACTTC. It encodes CASSPNSGTVEQYF.

The V and J genes are TRBV7-2 and TRBJ2-2, with 8 bases identical to TRBD2. Losses at the gene ends were 0 bases for V and 2 bases for J; bases not matched to a gene: 8. The CDR3 contains 18 residues. In germline, CDR1 is SGHTA, CDR2 FQGNSA. The DNA for the CDR3 is TGTGCCAGCAGCTTAGCGTACGTAGCGGGGCCTAACACCGGGGAGCTGTTTTTT. It translates to CASSLAYVAGPNTGELFF.

The J gene is TRBJ2-7, the V gene TRBV7-9; the D gene is possibly TRBD1 (6 bases). Between the trimmed V and J ends, which lost 5 bases and 2 bases, there was a span of 22 bases. The CDR3 runs 17 residues. Germline CDR1 and CDR2: SEHNR and FQNEAQ (reference sequence). The CDR3 sequence is CASSPPWVGTPTYEQYF. For the CDR3, the DNA is TGTGCCAGCAGCCCCCCGTGGGTGGGGACACCGACCTACGAGCAGTACTTC.

The genes are TRBV7-8 and TRBJ2-7, with D maybe TRBD2 (6 bases). Germline CDR1 and CDR2: SGHVS and FQNEAQ. There are 13 residues in the CDR3. Deletions cut 8 bases from V and 5 bases from J, with 16 bases between. CDR3 bases: TGTGCCAGCTGGGGGGACCGGAGCAACGAGCAGTACTTC. This codes for CASWGDRSNEQYF.

The V gene is TRBV10-1, the J gene TRBJ1-1; no firm D call. Germline assignment: CDR1 WNHNN and CDR2 SYGVQD (reference sequence). The CDR3 runs 12 residues. V was shortened by 6 bases and J by 0 bases, with 5 bases between the two germline ends. Written as DNA, the CDR3 is TGCGCCAGCAGGGGAATGAACACTGAAGCTTTCTTT. The encoded protein is CASRGMNTEAFF.

The chain employs TRBV4-2 and TRBJ2-1, with D perhaps matching TRBD2 (6 bases). The CDR3 is 13 amino acids. V was clipped by 4 bases and J by 10 bases, with 14 bases between them. Germline V gene sequence: CDR1 LGHNA, CDR2 YNFKEQ. CDR3 nucleotides: TGTGCCAGCAGCCCCTTGGACTATCTGGAGCAGTTCTTC. Translated, it gives CASSPLDYLEQFF.

This clone was observed a handful of times. The rearrangement links TRBV14 to TRBJ2-2; tentatively, D is TRBD2 (6 bases). The CDR3 length is 16 residues. The ends were cut back, 1 base at V and 5 bases at J, with 14 bases in the middle. Germline-derived CDR1 and CDR2 are SGHDN and FVKESK. This CDR3 is CASSQGRGLRTGELFF. The CDR3 DNA is TGTGCCAGCAGCCAAGGACGGGGACTCCGTACCGGGGAGCTGTTTTTT. The variable domain in full, with the rest retrieved from reference TRBV14 and TRBJ2-2, is EAGVTQFPSHSVIEKGQTVTLRCDPISGHDNLYWYRRVMGKEIKFLLHFVKESKQDESGMPNNRFLAERTGGTYSTLKVQPAELEDSGVYFCASSQGRGLRTGELFFGEGSRLTVL.